A selection of T cell receptor beta chains follows, all from one sample in a study of high-grade serous ovarian cancer treatment subgroups. Only in-frame clones appear in the TCRdb table, and some are missing; sequencing was by immunoSEQ multiplex PCR. The data hold about 2,700 clones, with about 69% observed a single time. The sample comprised tumor tissue. The receptors stem from a human donor with high-grade serous ovarian cancer. The CDR3 runs from the conserved cysteine through the conserved F or W. The D gene is left open where the match is weak. Clone size is not always given. Where it is, it says once, few, many or a class for expanded clones.

CDR3nt: TGTGCCAGCAGCCGAATACAGGGGTTCACTGAAGCTTTCTTT
CDR3aa: CASSRIQGFTEAFF
j_gene: TRBJ1-1
v_gene: TRBV11-2
d_gene: TRBD1
abundance: -

CDR3nt: TGTGCCAGCAGTTTGGGGGGTCTCCCGGCCAATGAGCAGTTCTTC
CDR3aa: CASSLGGLPANEQFF
j_gene: TRBJ2-1
v_gene: TRBV28
d_gene: -
abundance: few

CDR3nt: TGTGCCAGCAGCTCCCCCGGGACAGATACGCAGTATTTT
CDR3aa: CASSSPGTDTQYF
j_gene: TRBJ2-3
v_gene: TRBV5-4
d_gene: -
abundance: -

CDR3nt: TGTGCCAGCAGCTCGGGTCGGCCCGCCTATGGCTACACCTTC
CDR3aa: CASSSGRPAYGYTF
j_gene: TRBJ1-2
v_gene: TRBV7-4
d_gene: -
abundance: -

CDR3nt: TGTGCCTGGAGTGTAGAGTCTGGGGCCAACGTCCTGACTTTC
CDR3aa: CAWSVESGANVLTF
j_gene: TRBJ2-6
v_gene: TRBV30
d_gene: -
abundance: -

CDR3nt: TGTGCCAGTAGTTTCCGGGACAGCTATTCACCCCTCCACTTT
CDR3aa: CASSFRDSYSPLHF
j_gene: TRBJ1-6
v_gene: TRBV19
d_gene: TRBD1
abundance: few

CDR3nt: TGCGCCAGCGCCCTTGAGTCCAACGTCCTGACTTTC
CDR3aa: CASALESNVLTF
j_gene: TRBJ2-6
v_gene: TRBV5-1
d_gene: -
abundance: -

CDR3nt: TGTGCCAGCAGCCGCAGACAGGGAAGGGATGAAAAACTGTTTTTT
CDR3aa: CASSRRQGRDEKLFF
j_gene: TRBJ1-4
v_gene: TRBV27
d_gene: TRBD1
abundance: -

CDR3nt: TGTGCCAGCAGTGGCCGACAGGCGAACACTGAAGCTTTCTTT
CDR3aa: CASSGRQANTEAFF
j_gene: TRBJ1-1
v_gene: TRBV6-6
d_gene: -
abundance: -

CDR3nt: TGCGCCAGCAGCGAGACTAGCGGGGCTTATGGATCCGGGGAGCTGTTTTTT
CDR3aa: CASSETSGAYGSGELFF
j_gene: TRBJ2-2
v_gene: TRBV4-1
d_gene: TRBD2
abundance: -

CDR3nt: TGTGCCAGTAGTATAGGCAGCGGGAGGGCCGGGGAGCTGTTTTTT
CDR3aa: CASSIGSGRAGELFF
j_gene: TRBJ2-2
v_gene: TRBV19
d_gene: TRBD2
abundance: -

CDR3nt: TGTGCCAGCGGGAGGGCAGGGCTGAACACTGAAGCTTTCTTT
CDR3aa: CASGRAGLNTEAFF
j_gene: TRBJ1-1
v_gene: TRBV28
d_gene: -
abundance: -

CDR3nt: TGTGCCAGCAGTTTCGCGGGGAGACCGGGGGAGACCCAGTACTTC
CDR3aa: CASSFAGRPGETQYF
j_gene: TRBJ2-5
v_gene: TRBV28
d_gene: -
abundance: -

CDR3nt: TGCGCCAGCAGCTTGGCCGGGACAGGGGGCCTGGGCAGGTACGCTGAAGCTTTCTTT
CDR3aa: CASSLAGTGGLGRYAEAFF
j_gene: TRBJ1-1
v_gene: TRBV5-1
d_gene: TRBD1
abundance: -

CDR3nt: TGTGCCAGCAGCTTAACTGCAACTAATGAAAAACTGTTTTTT
CDR3aa: CASSLTATNEKLFF
j_gene: TRBJ1-4
v_gene: TRBV7-9
d_gene: -
abundance: -

CDR3nt: TGTGCCAGCAGCCCCGAAGGGTATGTCATGAACACTGAAGCTTTCTTT
CDR3aa: CASSPEGYVMNTEAFF
j_gene: TRBJ1-1
v_gene: TRBV7-2
d_gene: -
abundance: -

CDR3nt: TGCAGCGTCTCAACTAGCGGGGGGGGCCCCACAGATACGCAGTATTTT
CDR3aa: CSVSTSGGGPTDTQYF
j_gene: TRBJ2-3
v_gene: TRBV29-1
d_gene: TRBD2
abundance: -

CDR3nt: TGTGCCACCAGCAGAGGGTTACAGGGAAATGGCTACACCTTC
CDR3aa: CATSRGLQGNGYTF
j_gene: TRBJ1-2
v_gene: TRBV15
d_gene: -
abundance: large

CDR3nt: TGTGCCAGCAGTAGAGGACAGGGCCCCACAGATACGCAGTATTTT
CDR3aa: CASSRGQGPTDTQYF
j_gene: TRBJ2-3
v_gene: TRBV28
d_gene: TRBD1
abundance: -

CDR3nt: TGTGCCAGAGCCCCGGGACAGCCGGTGTACTCCTACGAGCAGTACTTC
CDR3aa: CARAPGQPVYSYEQYF
j_gene: TRBJ2-7
v_gene: TRBV6-6
d_gene: TRBD1
abundance: -

CDR3nt: TGTGCCATCAGTGTGAAAGGGGGCACCACAGATACGCAGTATTTT
CDR3aa: CAISVKGGTTDTQYF
j_gene: TRBJ2-3
v_gene: TRBV10-3
d_gene: TRBD1
abundance: few

CDR3nt: TGCGCCAGCAGCCTCTGGACTAGCTCCCAGTATGAGCAGTTCTTC
CDR3aa: CASSLWTSSQYEQFF
j_gene: TRBJ2-1
v_gene: TRBV5-1
d_gene: TRBD2
abundance: -

CDR3nt: TGTGCCAGCTCACCGGGGGGGACCCCGCTATACGAGCAGTACTTC
CDR3aa: CASSPGGTPLYEQYF
j_gene: TRBJ2-7
v_gene: TRBV28
d_gene: TRBD2
abundance: -

CDR3nt: TGTGCCAGCAGCCCACCCCCGGACTTAACCACAGATACGCAGTATTTT
CDR3aa: CASSPPPDLTTDTQYF
j_gene: TRBJ2-3
v_gene: TRBV13
d_gene: -
abundance: -

CDR3nt: TGCGCCAGCAGCCCCAGTAGCTCCTACGAGCAGTACTTC
CDR3aa: CASSPSSSYEQYF
j_gene: TRBJ2-7
v_gene: TRBV4-3
d_gene: -
abundance: few

CDR3nt: TGTGCCAGCAGCCAATCGATAGGACAGGGGAACACCGGGGAGCTGTTTTTT
CDR3aa: CASSQSIGQGNTGELFF
j_gene: TRBJ2-2
v_gene: TRBV16
d_gene: TRBD1
abundance: -

CDR3nt: TGTGCCAGCAGCCAGGACAGCGGGATCACTGAAGCTTTCTTT
CDR3aa: CASSQDSGITEAFF
j_gene: TRBJ1-1
v_gene: TRBV2
d_gene: -
abundance: few

CDR3nt: TGTGCCAGCAGCAGACAGGGGGCTGGAAACACCATATATTTT
CDR3aa: CASSRQGAGNTIYF
j_gene: TRBJ1-3
v_gene: TRBV7-9
d_gene: TRBD1
abundance: -

CDR3nt: TGTGCCAGTCGGACAGCCTCTGGAAACACCATATATTTT
CDR3aa: CASRTASGNTIYF
j_gene: TRBJ1-3
v_gene: TRBV19
d_gene: -
abundance: -

CDR3nt: TGTGCCAGCAGTGGGAGCTCTGGGGCCAACGTCCTGACTTTC
CDR3aa: CASSGSSGANVLTF
j_gene: TRBJ2-6
v_gene: TRBV2
d_gene: -
abundance: -

CDR3nt: TGTGCCAGCAGCCTTAGCTCTATCTACAATGAGCAGTTCTTC
CDR3aa: CASSLSSIYNEQFF
j_gene: TRBJ2-1
v_gene: TRBV7-6
d_gene: -
abundance: -

CDR3nt: TGTGCCAGCAGTCCCCCGGGACAGGGAAACTATGGCTACACCTTC
CDR3aa: CASSPPGQGNYGYTF
j_gene: TRBJ1-2
v_gene: TRBV6-5
d_gene: TRBD1
abundance: -

CDR3nt: TGTGCCAGTACCCGGCCGGGGGCTACTGGAAACACCATATATTTT
CDR3aa: CASTRPGATGNTIYF
j_gene: TRBJ1-3
v_gene: TRBV19
d_gene: -
abundance: -

CDR3nt: TGTGCCAGCAGTTTATCGGCCCTCCCTTCCTACGAGCAGTACTTC
CDR3aa: CASSLSALPSYEQYF
j_gene: TRBJ2-7
v_gene: TRBV28
d_gene: -
abundance: -

CDR3nt: TGTGCCAGCAGTCCCCCGGGACGCCCCGGCCAGCCCCAGCATTTT
CDR3aa: CASSPPGRPGQPQHF
j_gene: TRBJ1-5
v_gene: TRBV28
d_gene: -
abundance: -

CDR3nt: TGTGCCAGCAGCCAGGTTGGGGGAGGGACAGAAAACAATGAGCAGTTCTTC
CDR3aa: CASSQVGGGTENNEQFF
j_gene: TRBJ2-1
v_gene: TRBV5-4
d_gene: -
abundance: -

CDR3nt: TGCGCCAGCAGAATCAACGATGAAAAACTGTTTTTT
CDR3aa: CASRINDEKLFF
j_gene: TRBJ1-4
v_gene: TRBV5-1
d_gene: -
abundance: -

CDR3nt: TGTGCCAGCAGTTACTCGTTATATAGCAATCAGCCCCAGCATTTT
CDR3aa: CASSYSLYSNQPQHF
j_gene: TRBJ1-5
v_gene: TRBV6-5
d_gene: -
abundance: -

CDR3nt: TGTGCCAGCTCACCACCGGGGGCAGCGGGAGGAGGAGGTACGCAGTATTTT
CDR3aa: CASSPPGAAGGGGTQYF
j_gene: TRBJ2-3
v_gene: TRBV18
d_gene: TRBD2
abundance: -

CDR3nt: TGTGCCAGCAGTTTACGCAGTTTTGAAGCTTTCTTT
CDR3aa: CASSLRSFEAFF
j_gene: TRBJ1-1
v_gene: TRBV6-1
d_gene: -
abundance: few

CDR3nt: TGTGCCAGCAGTTTCGGGACAGGGAATAATTCACCCCTCCACTTT
CDR3aa: CASSFGTGNNSPLHF
j_gene: TRBJ1-6
v_gene: TRBV2
d_gene: TRBD1
abundance: -

CDR3nt: TGTGCCAGCAGTGCAATACTAGCGGGCGGCCGTGACGGGGAGCTGTTTTTT
CDR3aa: CASSAILAGGRDGELFF
j_gene: TRBJ2-2
v_gene: TRBV6-1
d_gene: TRBD2
abundance: -

CDR3nt: TGTGCCAGCAGCGTAGGGGCACTAAACACTGAAGCTTTCTTT
CDR3aa: CASSVGALNTEAFF
j_gene: TRBJ1-1
v_gene: TRBV9
d_gene: -
abundance: -

CDR3nt: TGTGCAAGTCGCTTAGGAAAGGGCAGGGGCACCGGGGAGCTGTTTTTT
CDR3aa: CASRLGKGRGTGELFF
j_gene: TRBJ2-2
v_gene: TRBV12-2
d_gene: -
abundance: -

CDR3nt: TGCGCCAGCAGCCCCGACGGACGCTATGGCTACACCTTC
CDR3aa: CASSPDGRYGYTF
j_gene: TRBJ1-2
v_gene: TRBV5-1
d_gene: -
abundance: few

CDR3nt: TGTGCCAGCAGCGCCGGACAGGAGAATCAGCCCCAGCATTTT
CDR3aa: CASSAGQENQPQHF
j_gene: TRBJ1-5
v_gene: TRBV6-1
d_gene: TRBD1
abundance: -

CDR3nt: TGTGCCAGCAGCGCTAAGCCGAGGAGCTCCTACAATGAGCAGTTCTTC
CDR3aa: CASSAKPRSSYNEQFF
j_gene: TRBJ2-1
v_gene: TRBV7-9
d_gene: -
abundance: -

CDR3nt: TGTGCCAGCAGCTTGCGAGGGTCCACAGATACGCAGTATTTT
CDR3aa: CASSLRGSTDTQYF
j_gene: TRBJ2-3
v_gene: TRBV5-4
d_gene: -
abundance: -